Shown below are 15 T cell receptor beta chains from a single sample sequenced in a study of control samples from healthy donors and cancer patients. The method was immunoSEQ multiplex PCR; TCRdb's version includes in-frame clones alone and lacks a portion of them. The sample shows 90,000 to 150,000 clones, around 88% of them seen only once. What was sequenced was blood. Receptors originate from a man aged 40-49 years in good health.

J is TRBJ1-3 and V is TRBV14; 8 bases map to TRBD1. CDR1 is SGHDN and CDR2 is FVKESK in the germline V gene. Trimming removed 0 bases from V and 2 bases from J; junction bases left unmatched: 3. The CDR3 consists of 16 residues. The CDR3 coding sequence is TGTGCCAGCAGCCAAGATAACAGGGGGACTGGAAACACCATATATTTT. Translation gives CASSQDNRGTGNTIYF.

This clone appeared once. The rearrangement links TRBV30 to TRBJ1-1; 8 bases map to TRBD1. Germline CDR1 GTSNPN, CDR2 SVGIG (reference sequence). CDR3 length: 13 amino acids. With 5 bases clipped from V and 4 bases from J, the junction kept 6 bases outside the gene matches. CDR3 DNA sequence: TGTGCCTGGGGGGACAGGTTTGGCACTGAAGCTTTCTTT. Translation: CAWGDRFGTEAFF.

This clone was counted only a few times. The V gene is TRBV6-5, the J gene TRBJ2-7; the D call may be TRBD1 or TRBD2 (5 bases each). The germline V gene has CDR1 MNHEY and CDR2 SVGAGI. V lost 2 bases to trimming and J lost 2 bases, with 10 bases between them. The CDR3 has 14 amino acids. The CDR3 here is CASSYGDGTYEQYF. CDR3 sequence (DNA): TGTGCCAGCAGTTACGGGGACGGGACCTACGAGCAGTACTTC.

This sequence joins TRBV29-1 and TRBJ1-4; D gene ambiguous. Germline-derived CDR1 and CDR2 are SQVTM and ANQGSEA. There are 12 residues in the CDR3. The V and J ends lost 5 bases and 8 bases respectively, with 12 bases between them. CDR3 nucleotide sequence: TGCAGCGTTCAGTTTGGGTCGGAAAAACTGTTTTTT. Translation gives CSVQFGSEKLFF.

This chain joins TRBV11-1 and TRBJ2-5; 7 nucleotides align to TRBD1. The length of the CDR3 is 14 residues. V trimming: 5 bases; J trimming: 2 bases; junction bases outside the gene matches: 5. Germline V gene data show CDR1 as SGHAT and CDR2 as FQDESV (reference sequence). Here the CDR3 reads CASSLRGYQETQYF. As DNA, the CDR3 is TGTGCCAGCAGCCTCAGGGGGTATCAAGAGACCCAGTACTTC.

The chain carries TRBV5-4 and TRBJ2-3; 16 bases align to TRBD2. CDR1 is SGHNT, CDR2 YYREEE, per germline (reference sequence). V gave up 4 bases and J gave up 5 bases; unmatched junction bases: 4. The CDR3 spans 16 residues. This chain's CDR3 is CASSIGTSGGVDTQYF. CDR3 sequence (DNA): TGTGCCAGCAGCATCGGGACTAGCGGGGGGGTAGATACGCAGTATTTT.

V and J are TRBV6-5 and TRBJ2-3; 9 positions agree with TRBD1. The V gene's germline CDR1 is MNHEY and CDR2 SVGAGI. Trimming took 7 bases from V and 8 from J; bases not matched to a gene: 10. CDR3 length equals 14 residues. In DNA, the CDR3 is TGTGCCAGCATGGGGCCGACAGGGGGGTTTACGCAGTATTTT. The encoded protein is CASMGPTGGFTQYF.

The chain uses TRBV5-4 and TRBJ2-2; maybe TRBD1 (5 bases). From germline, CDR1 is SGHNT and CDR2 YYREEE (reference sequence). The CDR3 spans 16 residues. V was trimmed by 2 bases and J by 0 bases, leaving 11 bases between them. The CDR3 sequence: CASSLLRGSNTGELFF. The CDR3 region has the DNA TGTGCCAGCAGCTTATTAAGGGGATCGAACACCGGGGAGCTGTTTTTT.

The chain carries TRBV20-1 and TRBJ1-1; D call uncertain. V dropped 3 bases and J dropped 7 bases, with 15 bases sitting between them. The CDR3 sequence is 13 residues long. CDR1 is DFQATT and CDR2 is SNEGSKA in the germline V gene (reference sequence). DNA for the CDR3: TGCAGTGCTAGTAGCCGGTCGGGGATTGAAGCTTTCTTT. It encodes CSASSRSGIEAFF.

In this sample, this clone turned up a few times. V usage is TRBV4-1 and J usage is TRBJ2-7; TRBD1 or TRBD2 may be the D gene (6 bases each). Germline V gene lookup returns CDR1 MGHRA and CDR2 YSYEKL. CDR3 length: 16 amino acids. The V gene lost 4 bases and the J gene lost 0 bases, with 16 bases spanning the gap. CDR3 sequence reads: CASSLHPGASSYEQYF. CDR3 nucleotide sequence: TGCGCCAGCAGCCTTCACCCGGGGGCTAGCTCCTACGAGCAGTACTTC.

The CDR3 reads CASSYSRDTQYF. In nucleotides, the CDR3 is TGCGCCAGCAGCTATAGTAGAGATACGCAGTATTTT. The chain is built from TRBV5-1 and TRBJ2-3; no firm D call. V was clipped by 3 bases and J by 5 bases, with 7 bases between them. CDR1 is SGHRS and CDR2 is YFSETQ in the germline V gene. The CDR3 runs to 12 residues.

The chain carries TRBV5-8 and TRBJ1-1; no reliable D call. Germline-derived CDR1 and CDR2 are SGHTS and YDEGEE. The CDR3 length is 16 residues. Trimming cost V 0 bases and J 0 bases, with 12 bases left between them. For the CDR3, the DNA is TGTGCCAGCAGCTTGGGGGTAGGGAACATGAACACTGAAGCTTTCTTT. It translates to CASSLGVGNMNTEAFF.

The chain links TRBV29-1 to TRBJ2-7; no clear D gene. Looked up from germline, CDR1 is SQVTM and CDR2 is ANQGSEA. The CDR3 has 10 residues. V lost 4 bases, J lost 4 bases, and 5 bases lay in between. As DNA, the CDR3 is TGCAGCGTTGGATCTTACGAGCAGTACTTC. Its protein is CSVGSYEQYF.

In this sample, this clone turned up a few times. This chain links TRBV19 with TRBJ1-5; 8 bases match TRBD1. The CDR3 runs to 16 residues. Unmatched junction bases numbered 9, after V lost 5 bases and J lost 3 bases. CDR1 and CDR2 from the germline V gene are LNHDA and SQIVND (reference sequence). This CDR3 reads CASSVRQGMNNQPQHF. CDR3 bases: TGTGCCAGTAGTGTACGACAGGGGATGAACAATCAGCCCCAGCATTTT.

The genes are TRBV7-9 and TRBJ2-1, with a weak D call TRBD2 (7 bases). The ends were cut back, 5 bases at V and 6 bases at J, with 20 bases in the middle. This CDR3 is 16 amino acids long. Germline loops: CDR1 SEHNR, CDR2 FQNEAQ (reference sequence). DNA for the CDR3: TGTGCCAGCAGCGATGCTGGCGGGGGCCCAGTCAATGAGCAGTTCTTC. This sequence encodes CASSDAGGGPVNEQFF.